This record covers a single TCR beta chain. Its matching antigen is unknown. V was shortened by 3 bases and J by 4 bases, with 16 bases between the two germline ends. The CDR3 covers 15 residues. The germline V gene has CDR1 SGHRS and CDR2 YFSETQ. This entry is derived from a study of cytomegalovirus exposure and HLA in healthy donors. 60 Vbeta and 13 Jbeta primers were used in PCR. Sequencing used immunoSEQ multiplex PCR; TCRdb keeps in-frame clones, though not all of them. The table includes around 140,000 clones, around 78% detected once. Findings and limits, study-wide: In a later analysis, productive TCRs from donors in an Asian-associated ancestry cluster reportedly carried fewer N-insertions than the cohort mean.

What was sequenced was PBMCs. The TCR sequence derives from a woman aged 18-29 years in good health and CMV-seropositive. The chain carries TRBV5-1 and TRBJ1-1; D gene uncertain. Written as DNA, the CDR3 is TGCGCCAGCAGCTCCAACGGTGGGGAGGGCACTGAAGCTTTCTTT. Residues: CASSSNGGEGTEAFF. Full variable domain (outside the CDR3, taken from reference TRBV5-1 and TRBJ1-1): KAGVTQTPRYLIKTRGQQVTLSCSPISGHRSVSWYQQTPGQGLQFLFEYFSETQRNKGNFPGRFSGRQFSNSRSEMNVSTLELGDSALYLCASSSNGGEGTEAFFGQGTRLTVV.